This is a list of T cell receptor beta chains from one sample in a study of blood T cells in healthy people across ages. Using its own MiXCR run on the 5' RACE reads, TCRdb lists one record per CDR3 protein. The sample includes hundreds of thousands of distinct CDR3 sequences, 36% seen only once; the top ten take approximately 13%. Sequences were obtained from blood. All receptors come from a young man in good health. The CDR3 runs from the conserved cysteine through the conserved F or W. D genes are given only for firm matches. Clone size is not always given. Where it is, it says once, few, many or a class for expanded clones.

>.|13|few|TRBJ1-1|TRBV12-3/TRBV12-4
CASSLFSNTEAFF
TGTGCCAGCAGTTTATTCTCCAACACTGAAGCTTTCTTT
>.|12|many|TRBJ2-7|TRBV12-3/TRBV12-4
CASSFGATEQYF
TGTGCCAGCAGTTTTGGAGCTACGGAGCAGTACTTC
>.|12|.|TRBJ2-1|TRBV6-5
CASSRTNNEQFF
TGTGCCAGCAGTCGAACGAACAATGAGCAGTTCTTC
>.|12|many|TRBJ1-5|TRBV27
CASRKDNQPQHF
TGTGCCAGCAGAAAAGATAATCAGCCCCAGCATTTT
>.|16|.|TRBJ2-5|TRBV2
CASSEALGATQGTQYF
TGTGCCAGCAGTGAAGCGCTTGGGGCAACTCAAGGGACCCAGTACTTC
>TRBD2|17|.|TRBJ2-3|TRBV6-2/TRBV6-3
CASSSGSSGTSTDTQYF
TGTGCCAGCAGTAGTGGGTCTAGCGGGACTAGCACAGATACGCAGTATTTT
>TRBD2|16|.|TRBJ2-3|TRBV4-3
CASSRFLAGGTDTQYF
TGCGCCAGCAGCCGCTTCCTAGCGGGGGGCACAGATACGCAGTATTTT
>.|15|many|TRBJ2-5|TRBV12-3/TRBV12-4
CASSFRTQNLETQYF
TGTGCCAGCAGTTTTCGGACACAAAACCTCGAGACCCAGTACTTC
>TRBD1|16|few|TRBJ1-1|TRBV7-9
CASSSPDRGLDTEAFF
TGTGCCAGCAGCTCCCCGGACAGGGGGCTCGACACTGAAGCTTTCTTT
>.|15|many|TRBJ1-2|TRBV5-1
CASSLGTSTNYGYTF
TGCGCCAGCAGCTTGGGGACAAGTACCAACTATGGCTACACCTTC
>TRBD1|15|.|TRBJ2-7|TRBV3-1
CASSPRDRVYNEQYF
TGTGCCAGCAGCCCCCGGGACAGGGTCTACAATGAGCAGTACTTC
>.|12|many|TRBJ2-2|TRBV20-1
CSAPGGTGELFF
TGCAGTGCCCCTGGCGGGACCGGGGAGCTGTTTTTT
>.|12|few|TRBJ2-1|TRBV7-3
CASSPRSNEPFF
TGTGCCAGCAGCCCCCGCTCGAATGAGCCGTTCTTC
>.|14|many|TRBJ2-1|TRBV12-3/TRBV12-4
CASSQIAIGNEQFF
TGTGCCAGCAGTCAAATAGCTATCGGGAATGAGCAGTTCTTC
>.|14|.|TRBJ2-5|TRBV12-3/TRBV12-4
CASSFPTGPGTQYF
TGTGCCAGCAGTTTCCCGACAGGACCCGGGACCCAGTACTTC
>.|14|few|TRBJ2-4|TRBV2
CASIRGPVKNIQYF
TGTGCCAGCATCAGGGGACCGGTAAAAAACATTCAGTACTTC
>TRBD2|17|few|TRBJ2-4|TRBV7-2
CASSSRLAGGRLNIQYF
TGTGCCAGCAGCTCCCGACTAGCGGGGGGGCGGTTAAACATTCAGTACTTC